This record looks at one TCR beta chain sequence and its context. The PCR contained 60 Vbeta and 13 Jbeta primers. Sequencing used immunoSEQ multiplex PCR; TCRdb keeps in-frame clones, though not all of them. This sample yields 200,000 or so clones, of which about 80% are seen a single time; 2% to 3% belongs to the top ten. Germline V gives CDR1 WNHNN, CDR2 SYGVQD (reference sequence). Trimming cost V 2 bases and J 2 bases; bases outside gene matches: 2. This CDR3 contains 16 residues. This specimen belongs to a study of cytomegalovirus exposure and HLA in healthy donors. The sequence came from a woman in her forties or fifties in good health and CMV-seropositive. The V call is TRBV10-1, the J call TRBJ1-4; 10 bases are a match to TRBD1. Sequencing was performed on PBMCs. The CDR3 loop reads CASSEGQGGTNEKLFF. The CDR3 region has the DNA TGCGCCAGCAGTGAGGGACAGGGGGGCACTAATGAAAAACTGTTTTTT.